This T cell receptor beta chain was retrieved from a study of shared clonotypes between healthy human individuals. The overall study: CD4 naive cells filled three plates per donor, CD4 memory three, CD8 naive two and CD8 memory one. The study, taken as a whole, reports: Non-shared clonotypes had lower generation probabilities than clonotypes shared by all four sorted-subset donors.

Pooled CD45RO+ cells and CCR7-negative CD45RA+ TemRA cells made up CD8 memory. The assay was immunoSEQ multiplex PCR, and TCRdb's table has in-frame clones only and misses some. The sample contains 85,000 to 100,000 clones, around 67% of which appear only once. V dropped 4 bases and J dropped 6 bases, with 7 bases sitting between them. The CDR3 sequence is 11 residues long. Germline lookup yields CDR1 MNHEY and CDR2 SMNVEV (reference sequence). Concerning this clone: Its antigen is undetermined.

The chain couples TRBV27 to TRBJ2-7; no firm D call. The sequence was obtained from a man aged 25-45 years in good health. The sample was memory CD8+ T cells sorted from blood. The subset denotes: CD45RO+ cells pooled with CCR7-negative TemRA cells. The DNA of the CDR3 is TGTGCCAGCAGTTCGATGCGCGAGCAGTACTTC. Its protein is CASSSMREQYF.